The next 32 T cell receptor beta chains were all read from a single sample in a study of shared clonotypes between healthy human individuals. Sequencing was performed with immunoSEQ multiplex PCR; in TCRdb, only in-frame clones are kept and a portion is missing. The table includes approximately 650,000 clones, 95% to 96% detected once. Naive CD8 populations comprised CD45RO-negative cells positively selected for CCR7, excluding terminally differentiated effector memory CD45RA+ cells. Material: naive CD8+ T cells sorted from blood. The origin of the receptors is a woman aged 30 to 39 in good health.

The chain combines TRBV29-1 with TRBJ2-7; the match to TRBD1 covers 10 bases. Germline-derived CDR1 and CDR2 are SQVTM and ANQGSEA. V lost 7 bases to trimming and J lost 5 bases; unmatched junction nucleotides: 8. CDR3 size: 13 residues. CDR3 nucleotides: TGCAGCGCTGATGCCGGGACAGGGGACGAGCAGTACTTC. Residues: CSADAGTGDEQYF.

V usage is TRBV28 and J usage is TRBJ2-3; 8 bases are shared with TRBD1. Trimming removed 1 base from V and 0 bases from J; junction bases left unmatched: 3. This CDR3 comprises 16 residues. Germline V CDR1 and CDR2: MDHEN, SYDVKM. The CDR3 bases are TGTGCCAGCAGTTTATACGGACAGGGAAGCACAGATACGCAGTATTTT. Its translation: CASSLYGQGSTDTQYF.

The CDR3 DNA reads TGTGCCAGCAGTCTAGCAGGGTTGGTTCAGAATGAGCAGTTCTTC. Protein product: CASSLAGLVQNEQFF. This sequence joins TRBV6-5 and TRBJ2-1; either TRBD1 or TRBD2 may fit D (5 bases each). There are 15 residues in the CDR3. V was trimmed by 5 bases and J by 7 bases, leaving 18 bases between them. The germline gives CDR1 MNHEY, CDR2 SVGAGI.

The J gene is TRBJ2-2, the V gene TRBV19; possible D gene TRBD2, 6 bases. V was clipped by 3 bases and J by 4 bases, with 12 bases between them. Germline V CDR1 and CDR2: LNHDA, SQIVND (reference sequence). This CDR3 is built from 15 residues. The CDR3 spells CASSITGGRTGELFF. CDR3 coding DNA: TGTGCCAGTAGTATTACCGGAGGGCGCACCGGGGAGCTGTTTTTT.

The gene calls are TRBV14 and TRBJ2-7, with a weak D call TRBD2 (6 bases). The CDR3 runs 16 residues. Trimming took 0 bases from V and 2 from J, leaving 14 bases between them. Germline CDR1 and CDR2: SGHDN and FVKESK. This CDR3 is CASSQDRTIITYEQYF. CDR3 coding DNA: TGTGCCAGCAGCCAAGATCGGACTATCATTACCTACGAGCAGTACTTC.

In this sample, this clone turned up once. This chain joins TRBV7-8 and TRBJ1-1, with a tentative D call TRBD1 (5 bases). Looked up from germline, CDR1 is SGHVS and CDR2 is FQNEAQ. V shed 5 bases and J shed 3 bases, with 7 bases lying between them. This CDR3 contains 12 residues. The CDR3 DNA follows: TGTGCCAGCAGCGGGGGGGACACTGAAGCTTTCTTT. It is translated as CASSGGDTEAFF. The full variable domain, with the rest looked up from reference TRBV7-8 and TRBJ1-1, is GAGVSQSPRYKVAKRGQDVALRCDPISGHVSLFWYQQALGQGPEFLTYFQNEAQLDKSGLPSDRFFAERPEGSVSTLKIQRTQQEDSAVYLCASSGGDTEAFFGQGTRLTVV.

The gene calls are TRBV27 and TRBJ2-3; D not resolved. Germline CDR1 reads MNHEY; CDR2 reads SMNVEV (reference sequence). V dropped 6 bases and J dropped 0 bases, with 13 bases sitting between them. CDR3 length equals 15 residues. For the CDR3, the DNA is TGTGCCAGCAGCTTGTTTAATCCTAGCACAGATACGCAGTATTTT. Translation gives CASSLFNPSTDTQYF.

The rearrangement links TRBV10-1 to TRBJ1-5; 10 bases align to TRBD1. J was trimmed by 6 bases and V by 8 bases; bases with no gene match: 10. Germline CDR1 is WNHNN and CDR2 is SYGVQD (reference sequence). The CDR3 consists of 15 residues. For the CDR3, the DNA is TGCGCCAGCTCACCGGGACAGGGGTTCAGTCAGCCCCAGCATTTT. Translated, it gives CASSPGQGFSQPQHF.

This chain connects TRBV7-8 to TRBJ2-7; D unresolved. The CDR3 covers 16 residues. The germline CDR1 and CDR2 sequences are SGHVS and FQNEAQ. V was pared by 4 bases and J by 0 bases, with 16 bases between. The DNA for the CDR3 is TGTGCCAGCAGCTCAGAGTCCTTTGCTAGCTCCTACGAGCAGTACTTC. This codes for CASSSESFASSYEQYF.

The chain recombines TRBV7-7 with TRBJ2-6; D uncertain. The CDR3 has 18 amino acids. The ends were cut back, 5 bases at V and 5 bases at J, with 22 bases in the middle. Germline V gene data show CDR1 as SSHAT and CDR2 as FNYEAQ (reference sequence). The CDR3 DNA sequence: TGTGCCAGCAGCCTAAAGTTAGTGCCACAAAGTCGGGCCAACGTCCTGACTTTC. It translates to CASSLKLVPQSRANVLTF.

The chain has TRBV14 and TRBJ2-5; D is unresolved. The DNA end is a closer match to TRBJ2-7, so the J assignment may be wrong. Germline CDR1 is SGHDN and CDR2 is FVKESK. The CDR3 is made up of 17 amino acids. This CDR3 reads CASSLAGLTSPLYEQYF. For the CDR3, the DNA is TGTGCCAGCAGCCTGGCTGGCTTGACCTCTCCTCTCTACGAGCAGTACTTC.

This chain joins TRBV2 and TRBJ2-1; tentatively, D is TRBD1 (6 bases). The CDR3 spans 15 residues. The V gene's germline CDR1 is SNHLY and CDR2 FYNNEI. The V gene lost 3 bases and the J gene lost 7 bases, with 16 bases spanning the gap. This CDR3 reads CASSDPRQAMNEQFF. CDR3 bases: TGTGCCAGCAGTGACCCCAGACAGGCTATGAATGAGCAGTTCTTC.

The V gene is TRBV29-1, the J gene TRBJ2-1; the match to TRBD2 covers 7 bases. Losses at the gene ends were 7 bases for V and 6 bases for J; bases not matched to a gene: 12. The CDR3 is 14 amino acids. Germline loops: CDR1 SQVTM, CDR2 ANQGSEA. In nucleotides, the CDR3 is TGCAGCGCAGCTGGGGTGGGAGGGTTCAATGAGCAGTTCTTC. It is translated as CSAAGVGGFNEQFF.

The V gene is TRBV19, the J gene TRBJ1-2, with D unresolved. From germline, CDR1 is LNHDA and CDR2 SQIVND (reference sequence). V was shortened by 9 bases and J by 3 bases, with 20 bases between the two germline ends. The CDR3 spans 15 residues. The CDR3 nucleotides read TGTGCCAGCAGAATTCCGCGGGAAGGCCACTATGGCTACACCTTC. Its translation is CASRIPREGHYGYTF.

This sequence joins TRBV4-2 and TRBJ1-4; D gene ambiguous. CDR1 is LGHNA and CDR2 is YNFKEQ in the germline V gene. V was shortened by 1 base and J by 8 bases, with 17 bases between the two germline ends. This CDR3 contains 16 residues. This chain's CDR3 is CASSQAYGSTKEKLFF. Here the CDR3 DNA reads TGTGCCAGCAGCCAAGCCTACGGGTCGACGAAGGAAAAACTGTTTTTT.

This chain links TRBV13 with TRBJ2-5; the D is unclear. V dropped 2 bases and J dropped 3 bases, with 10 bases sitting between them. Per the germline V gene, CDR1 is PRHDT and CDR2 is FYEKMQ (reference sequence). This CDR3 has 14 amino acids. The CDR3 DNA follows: TGTGCCAGCAGCTTATCAGAGCTGGAAGAGACCCAGTACTTC. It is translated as CASSLSELEETQYF.

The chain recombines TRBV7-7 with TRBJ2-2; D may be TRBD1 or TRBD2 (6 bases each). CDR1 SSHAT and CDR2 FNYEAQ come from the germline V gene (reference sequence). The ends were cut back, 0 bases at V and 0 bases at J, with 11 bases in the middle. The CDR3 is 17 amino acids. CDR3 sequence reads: CASSLAVGGPNTGELFF. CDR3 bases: TGTGCCAGCAGCTTAGCGGTCGGGGGCCCGAACACCGGGGAGCTGTTTTTT.

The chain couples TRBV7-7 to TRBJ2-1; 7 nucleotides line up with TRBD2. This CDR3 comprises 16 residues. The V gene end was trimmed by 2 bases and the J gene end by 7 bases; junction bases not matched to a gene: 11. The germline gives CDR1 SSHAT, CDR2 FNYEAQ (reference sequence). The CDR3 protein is CASSLRESAGENEQFF. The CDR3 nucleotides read TGTGCCAGCAGCTTAAGGGAAAGTGCGGGAGAGAATGAGCAGTTCTTC.

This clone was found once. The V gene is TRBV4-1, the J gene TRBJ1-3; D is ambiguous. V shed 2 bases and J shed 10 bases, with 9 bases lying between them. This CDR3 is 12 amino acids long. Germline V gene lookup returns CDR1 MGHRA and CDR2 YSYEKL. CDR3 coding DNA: TGCGCCAGCAGCCAAAAAGGACGTACCATATATTTT. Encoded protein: CASSQKGRTIYF.

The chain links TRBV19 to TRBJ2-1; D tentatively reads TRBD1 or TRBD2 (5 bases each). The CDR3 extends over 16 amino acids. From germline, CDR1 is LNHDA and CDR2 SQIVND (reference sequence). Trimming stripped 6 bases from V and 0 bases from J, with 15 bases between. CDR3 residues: CASRDRDASSYNEQFF. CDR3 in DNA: TGTGCCAGTAGAGATAGGGACGCAAGCTCCTACAATGAGCAGTTCTTC.

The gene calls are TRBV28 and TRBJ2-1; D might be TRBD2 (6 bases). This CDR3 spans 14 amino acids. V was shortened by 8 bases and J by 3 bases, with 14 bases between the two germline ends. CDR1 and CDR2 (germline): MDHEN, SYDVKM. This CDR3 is CASSRGGNYNEQFF. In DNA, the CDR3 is TGTGCCAGCTCACGCGGCGGGAACTACAATGAGCAGTTCTTC.

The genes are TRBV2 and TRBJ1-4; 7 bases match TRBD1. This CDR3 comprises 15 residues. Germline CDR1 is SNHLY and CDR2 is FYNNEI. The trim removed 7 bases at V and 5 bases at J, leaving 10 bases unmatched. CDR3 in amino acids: CASIPSGRGNEKLFF. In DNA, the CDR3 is TGTGCCAGCATCCCCTCAGGCAGGGGGAATGAAAAACTGTTTTTT.

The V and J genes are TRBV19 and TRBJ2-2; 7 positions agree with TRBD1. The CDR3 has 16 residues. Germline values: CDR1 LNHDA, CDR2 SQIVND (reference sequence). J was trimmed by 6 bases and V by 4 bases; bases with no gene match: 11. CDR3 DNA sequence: TGTGCCAGTAGTACGATTCCGGGACAGCTACCCGGGGAGCTGTTTTTT. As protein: CASSTIPGQLPGELFF. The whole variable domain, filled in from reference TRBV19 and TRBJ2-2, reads DGGITQSPKYLFRKEGQNVTLSCEQNLNHDAMYWYRQDPGQGLRLIYYSQIVNDFQKGDIAEGYSVSREKKESFPLTVTSAQKNPTAFYLCASSTIPGQLPGELFFGEGSRLTVL.

CDR3 sequence (DNA): TGCAGCGCTTGGACGACCCAAGAGACCCAGTACTTC. This encodes CSAWTTQETQYF. The rearrangement uses TRBV29-1 and TRBJ2-5, with no clear D. The germline V and J ends were trimmed by 7 bases and 1 base, with 10 bases remaining between them. Germline CDR1 is SQVTM and CDR2 is ANQGSEA. The CDR3 consists of 12 residues. The variable domain in full, completed from reference TRBV29-1 and TRBJ2-5, reads SAVISQKPSRDICQRGTSLTIQCQVDSQVTMMFWYRQQPGQSLTLIATANQGSEATYESGFVIDKFPISRPNLTFSTLTVSNMSPEDSSIYLCSAWTTQETQYFGPGTRLLVL.

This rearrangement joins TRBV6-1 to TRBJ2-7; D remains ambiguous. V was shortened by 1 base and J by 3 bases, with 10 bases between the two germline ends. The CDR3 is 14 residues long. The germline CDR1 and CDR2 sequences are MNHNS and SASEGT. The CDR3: CASSEDHGYYEQYF. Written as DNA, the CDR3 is TGTGCCAGCAGTGAAGATCATGGCTACTACGAGCAGTACTTC.

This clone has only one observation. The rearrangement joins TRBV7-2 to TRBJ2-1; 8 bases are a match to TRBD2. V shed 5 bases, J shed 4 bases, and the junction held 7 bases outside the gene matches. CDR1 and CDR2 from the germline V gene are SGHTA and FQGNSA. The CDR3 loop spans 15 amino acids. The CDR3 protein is CASSMSGSLYNEQFF. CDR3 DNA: TGTGCCAGCAGCATGAGCGGGAGTTTATACAATGAGCAGTTCTTC.

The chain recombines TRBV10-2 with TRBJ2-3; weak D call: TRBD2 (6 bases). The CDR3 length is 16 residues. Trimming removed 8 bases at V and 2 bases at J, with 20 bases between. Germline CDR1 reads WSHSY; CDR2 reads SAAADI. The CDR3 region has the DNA TGCGCCAGCGGGAACCCCTGGCGCGGGACCACAGATACGCAGTATTTT. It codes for CASGNPWRGTTDTQYF.

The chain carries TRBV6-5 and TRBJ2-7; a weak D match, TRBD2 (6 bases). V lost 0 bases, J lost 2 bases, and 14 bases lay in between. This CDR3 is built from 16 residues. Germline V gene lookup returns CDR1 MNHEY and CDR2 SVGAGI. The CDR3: CASSYSLAEVTYEQYF. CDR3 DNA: TGTGCCAGCAGTTACTCGTTAGCGGAGGTGACCTACGAGCAGTACTTC.

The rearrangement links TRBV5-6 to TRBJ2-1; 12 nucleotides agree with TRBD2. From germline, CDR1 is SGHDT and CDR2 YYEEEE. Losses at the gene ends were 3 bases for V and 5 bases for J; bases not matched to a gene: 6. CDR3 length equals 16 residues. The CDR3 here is CASSSWTSGAHNEQFF. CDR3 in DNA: TGTGCCAGCAGCTCCTGGACTAGCGGGGCCCACAATGAGCAGTTCTTC.

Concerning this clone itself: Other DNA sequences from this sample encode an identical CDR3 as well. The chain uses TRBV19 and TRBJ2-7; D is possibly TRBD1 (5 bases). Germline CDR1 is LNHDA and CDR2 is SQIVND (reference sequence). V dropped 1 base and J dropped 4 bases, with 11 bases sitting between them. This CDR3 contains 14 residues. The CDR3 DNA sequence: TGTGCCAGTAGTATAGTTGGGGCCAGTTACGAGCAGTACTTC. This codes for CASSIVGASYEQYF.

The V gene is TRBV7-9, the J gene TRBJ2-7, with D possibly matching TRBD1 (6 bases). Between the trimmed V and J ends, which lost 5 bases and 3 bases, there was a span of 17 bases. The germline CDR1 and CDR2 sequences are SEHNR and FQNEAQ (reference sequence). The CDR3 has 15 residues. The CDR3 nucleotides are TGTGCCAGCAGCGCCCTCGACAGGCCGAGCTACGAGCAGTACTTC. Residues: CASSALDRPSYEQYF.

CDR3 sequence: CASSLIGLNYEQYF. The CDR3 nucleotides are TGTGCCAGCAGTTTAATTGGGCTAAACTACGAGCAGTACTTC. The genes are TRBV27 and TRBJ2-7; D is ambiguous. The CDR3 consists of 14 residues. Trimming pared 2 bases from V and 3 bases from J, leaving 11 bases between. Germline V gene lookup returns CDR1 MNHEY and CDR2 SMNVEV (reference sequence).